This is a list of T cell receptor beta chains from one sample in a study of T cells in Graves' hyperthyroidism and ophthalmopathy. TCRdb fed the multiplex PCR reads into MiXCR, producing one record per CDR3 protein. The table lists some 400,000 distinct CDR3 sequences, approximately 15% of them singletons. Sequenced sample: blood. These receptor sequences come from a woman aged 55-69 years with Graves' hyperthyroidism. Both conserved end residues are part of each CDR3. A D gene is named only where the DNA matches it firmly. Some rows mark clone size as missing; the rest say once, few, many or name a class of expanded clone.

CDR3aa: CASSLGAGNNQPQHF
CDR3nt: TGTGCCAGCAGCTTGGGGGCGGGTAACAATCAGCCCCAGCATTTT
j_gene: TRBJ1-5
v_gene: TRBV5-6
abundance: .
d_gene: .

CDR3aa: CASSHEGLNTEAFF
CDR3nt: TGTGCCAGCAGCCACGAGGGGCTGAACACTGAAGCTTTCTTT
j_gene: TRBJ1-1
v_gene: TRBV6-2/TRBV6-3
abundance: many
d_gene: .

CDR3aa: CASSPSGRAYEQYF
CDR3nt: TGTGCCAGCAGCCCTAGCGGGAGGGCCTACGAGCAGTACTTC
j_gene: TRBJ2-7
v_gene: TRBV12-3/TRBV12-4
abundance: many
d_gene: TRBD2

CDR3aa: CSARDRDRGWEQYF
CDR3nt: TGCAGTGCTAGAGACCGGGACAGGGGTTGGGAGCAGTACTTC
j_gene: TRBJ2-7
v_gene: TRBV20-1
abundance: many
d_gene: TRBD1

CDR3aa: CASSPRTGIDSPLHF
CDR3nt: TGTGCCAGCAGCCCAAGGACAGGGATAGATTCACCCCTCCACTTT
j_gene: TRBJ1-6
v_gene: TRBV7-8
abundance: .
d_gene: TRBD1

CDR3aa: CASRRQGASSYEQYF
CDR3nt: TGTGCCAGCAGAAGACAGGGGGCTAGCTCCTACGAGCAGTACTTC
j_gene: TRBJ2-7
v_gene: TRBV12-3/TRBV12-4
abundance: many
d_gene: TRBD1

CDR3aa: CASSYPNRDGYTF
CDR3nt: TGTGCCAGCAGTTACCCGAACAGGGATGGCTACACCTTC
j_gene: TRBJ1-2
v_gene: TRBV6-5
abundance: many
d_gene: .

CDR3aa: CASSLGPFWSQHF
CDR3nt: TGTGCCAGCAGCTTGGGTCCCTTTTGGTCCCAGCATTTT
j_gene: TRBJ1-5
v_gene: TRBV11-2
abundance: many
d_gene: .

CDR3aa: CASSPMDSLSYNEQFF
CDR3nt: TGTGCCAGTAGTCCGATGGACTCCCTCTCCTACAATGAGCAGTTCTTC
j_gene: TRBJ2-1
v_gene: TRBV25-1
abundance: .
d_gene: .

CDR3aa: CASRGDLWTGESGELFF
CDR3nt: TGTGCCAGCAGAGGCGACCTTTGGACAGGAGAATCCGGGGAGCTGTTTTTT
j_gene: TRBJ2-2
v_gene: TRBV11-2
abundance: .
d_gene: TRBD1

CDR3aa: CATGGDRGSYEQYF
CDR3nt: TGTGCCACCGGCGGGGACAGGGGCTCCTACGAGCAGTACTTC
j_gene: TRBJ2-7
v_gene: TRBV10-3
abundance: many
d_gene: TRBD1

CDR3aa: CASSSRAITGELFF
CDR3nt: TGTGCCAGCAGCTCTAGGGCCATTACCGGGGAGCTGTTTTTT
j_gene: TRBJ2-2
v_gene: TRBV11-3
abundance: many
d_gene: .

CDR3aa: CASSSASYEQYF
CDR3nt: TGTGCCAGCAGTTCGGCCAGCTACGAGCAGTACTTC
j_gene: TRBJ2-7
v_gene: TRBV27
abundance: many
d_gene: .

CDR3aa: CASSRGQGGKETQYF
CDR3nt: TGTGCCAGCAGCCGCGGACAGGGGGGCAAAGAGACCCAGTACTTC
j_gene: TRBJ2-5
v_gene: TRBV12-3/TRBV12-4
abundance: many
d_gene: TRBD1

CDR3aa: CSVGPTGNTIYF
CDR3nt: TGCAGCGTTGGTCCCACTGGAAACACCATATATTTT
j_gene: TRBJ1-3
v_gene: TRBV29-1
abundance: many
d_gene: .

CDR3aa: CASSLPLGSDTQYF
CDR3nt: TGTGCCAGCAGCTTACCACTAGGTTCAGATACGCAGTATTTT
j_gene: TRBJ2-3
v_gene: TRBV7-9
abundance: many
d_gene: .

CDR3aa: CASSQGGGHLGGETQYF
CDR3nt: TGTGCCAGCAGCCAAGGGGGCGGGCATCTCGGTGGAGAGACCCAGTACTTC
j_gene: TRBJ2-5
v_gene: TRBV3-1
abundance: .
d_gene: .

CDR3aa: CATTITPVVMLRANVLTF
CDR3nt: TGTGCCACCACAATCACCCCCGTAGTCATGTTGCGGGCCAACGTCCTGACTTTC
j_gene: TRBJ2-6
v_gene: TRBV6-1
abundance: many
d_gene: .

CDR3aa: CASSRQETTNGYTF
CDR3nt: TGTGCCAGCAGCCGACAGGAAACAACGAATGGCTACACCTTC
j_gene: TRBJ1-2
v_gene: TRBV7-8
abundance: many
d_gene: .

CDR3aa: CASSLARQRWEKLFF
CDR3nt: TGCGCCAGCAGCTTGGCTCGACAAAGGTGGGAAAAACTGTTTTTT
j_gene: TRBJ1-4
v_gene: TRBV5-1
abundance: .
d_gene: .